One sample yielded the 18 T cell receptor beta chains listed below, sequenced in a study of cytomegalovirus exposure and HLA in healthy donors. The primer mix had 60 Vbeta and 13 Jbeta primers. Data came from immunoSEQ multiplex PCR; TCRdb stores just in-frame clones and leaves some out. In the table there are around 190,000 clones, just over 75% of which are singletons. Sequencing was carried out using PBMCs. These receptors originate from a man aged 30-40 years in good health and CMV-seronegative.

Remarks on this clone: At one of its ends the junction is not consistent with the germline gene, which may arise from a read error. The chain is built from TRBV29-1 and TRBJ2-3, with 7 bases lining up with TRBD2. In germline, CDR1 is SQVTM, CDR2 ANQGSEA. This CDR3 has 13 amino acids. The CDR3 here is CSFDPTGGGTQYF. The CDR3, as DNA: TGCAGCTTTGATCCGACTGGGGGGGGTACGCAGTATTTT.

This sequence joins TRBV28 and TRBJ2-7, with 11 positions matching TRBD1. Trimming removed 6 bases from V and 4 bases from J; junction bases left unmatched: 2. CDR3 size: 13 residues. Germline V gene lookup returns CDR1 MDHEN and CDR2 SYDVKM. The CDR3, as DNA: TGTGCCAGCAGGGGGACAGGGGGTTACGAGCAGTACTTC. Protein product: CASRGTGGYEQYF.

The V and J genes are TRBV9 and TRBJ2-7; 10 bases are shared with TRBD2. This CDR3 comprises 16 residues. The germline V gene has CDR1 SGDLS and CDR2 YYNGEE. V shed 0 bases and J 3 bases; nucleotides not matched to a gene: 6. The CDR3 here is CASSVGLAGDLYEQYF. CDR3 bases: TGTGCCAGCAGCGTAGGTCTAGCGGGAGATCTCTACGAGCAGTACTTC.

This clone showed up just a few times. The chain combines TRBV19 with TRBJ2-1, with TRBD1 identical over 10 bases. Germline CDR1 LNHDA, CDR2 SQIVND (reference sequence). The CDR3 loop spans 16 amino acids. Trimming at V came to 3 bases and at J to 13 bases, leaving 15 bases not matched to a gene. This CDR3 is CASSIQSGQGIPLQFF. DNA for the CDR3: TGTGCCAGTAGTATTCAGTCGGGACAGGGGATCCCTTTACAGTTCTTC.

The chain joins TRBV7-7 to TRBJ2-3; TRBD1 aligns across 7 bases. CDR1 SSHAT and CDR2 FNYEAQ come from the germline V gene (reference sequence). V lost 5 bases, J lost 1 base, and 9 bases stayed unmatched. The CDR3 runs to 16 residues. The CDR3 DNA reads TGTGCCAGCAGCCCCTCGGACAGGCCCGGCACAGATACGCAGTATTTT. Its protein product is CASSPSDRPGTDTQYF.

The CDR3 DNA is TGTGCCAGCAGTGATCTAGCGGGAGCTTTCAATGAGCAGTTCTTC. It translates to CASSDLAGAFNEQFF. V gene TRBV2 combines with J gene TRBJ2-1, with 10 bases identical to TRBD2. The CDR3 runs to 15 residues. The V gene's germline CDR1 is SNHLY and CDR2 FYNNEI. With V trimmed by 3 bases and J by 6 bases, 5 bases remained unmatched.

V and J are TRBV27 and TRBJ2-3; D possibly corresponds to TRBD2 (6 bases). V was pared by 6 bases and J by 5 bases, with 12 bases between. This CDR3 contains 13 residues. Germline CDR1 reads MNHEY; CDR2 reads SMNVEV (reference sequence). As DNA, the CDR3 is TGTGCCAGCAGCCTCGGGGGTCGAGATACGCAGTATTTT. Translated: CASSLGGRDTQYF.

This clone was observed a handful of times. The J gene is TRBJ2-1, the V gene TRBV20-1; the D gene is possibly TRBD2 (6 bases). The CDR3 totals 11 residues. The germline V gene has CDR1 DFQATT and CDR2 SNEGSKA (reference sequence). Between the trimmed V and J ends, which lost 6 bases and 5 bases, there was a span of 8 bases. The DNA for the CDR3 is TGCAGTGCCGGGGGAAACAATGAGCAGTTCTTC. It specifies CSAGGNNEQFF.

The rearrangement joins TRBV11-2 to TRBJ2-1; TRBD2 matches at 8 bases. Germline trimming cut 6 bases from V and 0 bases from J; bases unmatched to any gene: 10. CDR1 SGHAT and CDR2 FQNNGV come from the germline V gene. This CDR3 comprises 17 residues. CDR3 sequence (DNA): TGTGCCAGCAGGCCTTCCGGACTAGCTGGCTCCTACAATGAGCAGTTCTTC. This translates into CASRPSGLAGSYNEQFF.

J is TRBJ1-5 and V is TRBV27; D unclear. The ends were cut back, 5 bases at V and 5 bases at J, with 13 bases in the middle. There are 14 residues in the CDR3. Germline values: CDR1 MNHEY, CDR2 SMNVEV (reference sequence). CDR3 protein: CASSARGFDQPQHF. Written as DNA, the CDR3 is TGTGCCAGCAGTGCCCGGGGTTTCGATCAGCCCCAGCATTTT.

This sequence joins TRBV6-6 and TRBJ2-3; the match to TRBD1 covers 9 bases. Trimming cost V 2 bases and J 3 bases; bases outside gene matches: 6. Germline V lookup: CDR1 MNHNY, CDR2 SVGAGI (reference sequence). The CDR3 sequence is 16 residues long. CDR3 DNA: TGTGCCAGCAGTTACCCTCCGGGACAGGGAACAGATACGCAGTATTTT. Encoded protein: CASSYPPGQGTDTQYF.

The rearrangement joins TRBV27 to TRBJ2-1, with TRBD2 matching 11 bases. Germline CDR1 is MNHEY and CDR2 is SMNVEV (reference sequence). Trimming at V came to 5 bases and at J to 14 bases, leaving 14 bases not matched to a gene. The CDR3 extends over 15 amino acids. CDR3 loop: CASSLEASGRSMKFF. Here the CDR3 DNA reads TGTGCCAGCAGTCTAGAGGCTAGCGGGAGGAGCATGAAGTTCTTC.

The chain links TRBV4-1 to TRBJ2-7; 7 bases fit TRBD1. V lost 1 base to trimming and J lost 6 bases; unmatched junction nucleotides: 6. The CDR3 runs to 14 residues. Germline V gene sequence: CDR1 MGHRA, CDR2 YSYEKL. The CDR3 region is CASSQGDSGSEQYF. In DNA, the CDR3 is TGCGCCAGCAGCCAAGGGGACAGTGGATCCGAGCAGTACTTC.

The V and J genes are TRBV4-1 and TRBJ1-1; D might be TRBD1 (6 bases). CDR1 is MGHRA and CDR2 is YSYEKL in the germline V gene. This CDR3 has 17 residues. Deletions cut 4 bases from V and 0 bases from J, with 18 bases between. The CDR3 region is CASSLPPTGTMNTEAFF. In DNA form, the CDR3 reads TGCGCCAGCAGCCTTCCTCCCACAGGGACCATGAACACTGAAGCTTTCTTT.

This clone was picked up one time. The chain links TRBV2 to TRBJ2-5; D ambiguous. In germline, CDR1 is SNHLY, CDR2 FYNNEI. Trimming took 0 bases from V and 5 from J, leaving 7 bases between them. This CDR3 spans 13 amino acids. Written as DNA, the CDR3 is TGTGCCAGCAGTGAAGCGCTTCGGGAGACCCAGTACTTC. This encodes CASSEALRETQYF.

In nucleotides, the CDR3 is TGCGCCAGCAGCCCACCAGGAGGAGCGCGCGACAATGAGCAGTTCTTC. Residues: CASSPPGGARDNEQFF. The V call is TRBV4-1, the J call TRBJ2-1, with D maybe TRBD2 (5 bases). Trimming removed 4 bases from V and 5 bases from J, with 18 bases in between. Germline CDR1 is MGHRA and CDR2 is YSYEKL. This CDR3 has 16 residues.

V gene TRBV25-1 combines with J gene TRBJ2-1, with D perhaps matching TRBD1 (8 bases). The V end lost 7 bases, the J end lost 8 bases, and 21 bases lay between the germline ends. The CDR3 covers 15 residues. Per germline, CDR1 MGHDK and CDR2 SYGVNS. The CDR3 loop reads CASTDPYRGRDEQFF. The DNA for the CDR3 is TGTGCCAGCACTGACCCGTACAGGGGGAGGGATGAGCAGTTCTTC.

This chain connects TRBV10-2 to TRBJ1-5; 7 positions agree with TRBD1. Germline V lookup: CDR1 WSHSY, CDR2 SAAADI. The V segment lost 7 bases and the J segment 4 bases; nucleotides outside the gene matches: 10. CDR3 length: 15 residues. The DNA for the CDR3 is TGCGCCAGCACCCAAGGACAGGCCCGAAATCAGCCCCAGCATTTT. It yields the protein CASTQGQARNQPQHF.